Listed below are T cell receptor beta chains from one sample, sequenced in a study of vaccination and CD4 T cells after COVID-19. No cognate antigen is known for these TCRs. TCRdb re-derived calls from the PCR reads in MiXCR, one entry per CDR3 protein. Of more than 20,000 distinct CDR3 sequences in the sample, around 45% were seen once. Input material: CD4+ T cells from blood, cultured in vitro. These receptors originate from a human donor who had recovered from COVID-19. Each CDR3 is given with its conserved first and last residue. The D gene is left open where the match is weak. Clone size, where shown, is once, few, many, or a class for clones that have expanded.

TRBV7-9	12	once	TRBJ1-6	-	CASSPPRSPLHF	TGTGCCAGCAGCCCCCCGAGGTCACCCCTCCACTTT
TRBV20-1	12	few	TRBJ2-5	TRBD1	CSAGDRQETQYF	TGCAGTGCTGGGGACAGACAAGAGACCCAGTACTTC
TRBV6-5	15	-	TRBJ2-5	-	CASSYWQTYQETQYF	TGTGCCAGCAGTTACTGGCAAACGTACCAAGAGACCCAGTACTTC
TRBV7-6	16	-	TRBJ1-3	TRBD1	CASSIGTATSGNTIYF	TGTGCCAGCAGCATTGGGACAGCTACCTCTGGAAACACCATATATTTT
TRBV20-1	13	few	TRBJ2-1	-	CRSPGTGHNEQFF	TGCAGGAGCCCCGGGACTGGGCACAATGAGCAGTTCTTC
TRBV11-3	15	-	TRBJ2-1	-	CASSLETSFNNEQFF	TGTGCCAGCAGCTTAGAAACTAGCTTCAACAATGAGCAGTTCTTC
TRBV20-1	11	-	TRBJ1-2	-	CSAVDSYGYTF	TGCAGTGCTGTGGACAGCTATGGCTACACCTTC
TRBV7-8	13	few	TRBJ1-1	-	CASSSTRTGSAFF	TGTGCCAGCAGCTCGACCCGAACAGGCTCGGCTTTCTTT
TRBV20-1	13	-	TRBJ1-4	-	CSARRGRNEKLFF	TGCAGTGCTAGAAGGGGAAGGAATGAAAAACTGTTTTTT
TRBV11-1	17	-	TRBJ2-1	-	CASSTGLGKGSYNEQFF	TGTGCCAGCAGCACAGGACTGGGCAAGGGGTCCTACAATGAGCAGTTCTTC
TRBV19	16	-	TRBJ1-6	TRBD1	CASSQDRLIGGSPLHF	TGTGCCAGTAGTCAGGACAGGCTGATCGGTGGATCACCCCTCCACTTT
TRBV7-9	11	few	TRBJ2-3	-	CASGGTDTQYF	TGTGCCAGCGGGGGCACAGATACGCAGTATTTT
TRBV12-3/TRBV12-4	13	-	TRBJ1-2	-	CASSPQGNYGYTF	TGTGCCAGCAGTCCCCAGGGGAACTATGGCTACACCTTC